This T cell receptor (beta chain) was sequenced for a study of blood T cell repertoires in COVID-19. Study context: The study drew acute and convalescent COVID-19 samples from the United States, Italy and Spain. In each case, the material was cDNA or gDNA derived from T cells, B-cell-depleted T cells, or PBMCs.

V was clipped by 5 bases and J by 1 base; unmatched bases: 6. This CDR3 contains 14 residues. CDR1 and CDR2 (germline): GTSNPN, SVGIG (reference sequence). Per the authors' pipeline: Reference gene primer amplification in the assay estimated nucleated cell counts. Sequencing was performed with immunoSEQ multiplex PCR; in TCRdb, only in-frame clones are kept and a portion is missing. V, J and clone size reflect that table, while D and trimming were determined from the DNA. The sample lists roughly 200,000 clones, around 81% occurring once. What was sequenced was peripheral blood. This clonotype was sampled from a man aged 50 to 60 with active or convalescent COVID-19. This rearrangement joins TRBV30 to TRBJ2-5, with 8 nucleotides matching TRBD1. CDR3 nucleotides: TGTGCCTGGGACAGGGGCCGGTCCCAAGAGACCCAGTACTTC. Translating it yields CAWDRGRSQETQYF.